This is a list of T cell receptor beta chains from one sample in a study of cytomegalovirus exposure and HLA in healthy donors. Data came from immunoSEQ multiplex PCR; TCRdb stores just in-frame clones and leaves some out. The table lists approximately 220,000 clones, around 76% of them singletons. Sequencing was carried out using PBMCs. The source of these receptors is a man in his forties in good health and CMV-seropositive. Each CDR3 is given with its conserved first and last residue. Fields, in order: J gene, clone size, V gene, D gene, CDR3 protein, CDR3 DNA. D genes are given only for firm matches. Clone size is not always given. Where it is, it says once, few, many or a class for expanded clones.

TRBJ2-3 | . | TRBV7-9 | . | CASSLQLTTRTDTQYF | TGTGCCAGCAGCTTACAATTGACAACCCGCACAGATACGCAGTATTTT
TRBJ2-3 | . | TRBV7-2 | TRBD2 | CASSLASGTDTQYF | TGTGCCAGCAGCTTGGCTAGCGGGACAGATACGCAGTATTTT
TRBJ2-7 | . | TRBV27 | . | CASSLPKYAGGTYEQYF | TGTGCCAGCAGTTTGCCTAAGTACGCAGGGGGGACCTACGAGCAGTACTTC
TRBJ2-1 | once | TRBV6-1 | . | CASSEARGGSYNEQFF | TGTGCCAGCAGTGAAGCGCGAGGGGGCTCCTACAATGAGCAGTTCTTC
TRBJ1-2 | . | TRBV6-1 | . | CASSEWVRERGYTF | TGTGCCAGCAGTGAATGGGTCAGGGAAAGGGGCTACACCTTC
TRBJ2-7 | few | TRBV6-5 | TRBD2 | CASSYFPGLAGYEQYF | TGTGCCAGCAGTTACTTTCCCGGACTAGCGGGCTACGAGCAGTACTTC
TRBJ1-2 | few | TRBV5-6 | . | CASSLRGGRGLAGYTF | TGTGCCAGCAGCTTGCGGGGAGGAAGGGGTTTGGCTGGCTACACCTTC
TRBJ1-1 | . | TRBV9 | . | CASSVVETSTEAFF | TGTGCCAGCAGCGTAGTTGAGACTTCCACTGAAGCTTTCTTT
TRBJ2-1 | once | TRBV29-1 | . | CSVETYNEQFF | TGCAGCGTCGAAACTTACAATGAGCAGTTCTTC
TRBJ2-3 | . | TRBV4-1 | . | CASSLADYVRDTQYF | TGCGCCAGCAGCCTGGCGGACTATGTCAGGGATACGCAGTATTTT
TRBJ2-2 | . | TRBV5-4 | . | CASSLGGARTGELFF | TGTGCCAGCAGCTTGGGCGGAGCGAGGACCGGGGAGCTGTTTTTT
TRBJ2-1 | . | TRBV6-4 | TRBD2 | CASSDAGTSDNEQFF | TGTGCCAGCAGTGACGCCGGGACTAGCGACAATGAGCAGTTCTTC
TRBJ2-2 | . | TRBV18 | . | CASSQQLPNTGELFF | TGTGCCAGCTCACAACAACTACCGAACACCGGGGAGCTGTTTTTT
TRBJ1-1 | . | TRBV18 | TRBD1 | CASSFGQGAITEAFF | TGTGCCAGCTCCTTCGGACAGGGGGCGATCACTGAAGCTTTCTTT
TRBJ2-3 | . | TRBV25-1 | . | CASSESEYRTDTQYF | TGTGCCAGCAGTGAATCAGAGTACAGAACAGATACGCAGTATTTT
TRBJ1-4 | . | TRBV18 | . | CATTQALNEKLFF | TGTGCCACCACACAGGCCCTTAATGAAAAACTGTTTTTT
TRBJ1-4 | . | TRBV2 | . | CASNGQRSTNEKLFF | TGTGCCAGCAACGGACAGCGTTCAACTAATGAAAAACTGTTTTTT
TRBJ2-7 | . | TRBV10-3 | . | CAISGAISYEQYF | TGTGCCATCAGTGGGGCTATTTCCTACGAGCAGTACTTC
TRBJ1-1 | . | TRBV10-1 | . | CASSDWELAANTEAFF | TGCGCCAGCAGTGATTGGGAGTTGGCCGCAAACACTGAAGCTTTCTTT
TRBJ2-3 | . | TRBV4-1 | . | CASSRTSTDTQYF | TGCGCCAGCAGTCGAACTAGCACAGATACGCAGTATTTT
TRBJ2-1 | few | TRBV5-1 | TRBD2 | CASSLEVAGTNEQFF | TGCGCCAGCAGCTTGGAGGTAGCGGGGACCAATGAGCAGTTCTTC
TRBJ2-7 | . | TRBV7-9 | . | CASSLMRVGSEQYF | TGTGCCAGCAGCTTAATGAGGGTGGGGTCCGAGCAGTACTTC
TRBJ2-2 | few | TRBV5-1 | TRBD2 | CASSLRGGLDTGELFF | TGCGCCAGCAGCTTACGGGGGGGATTGGACACCGGGGAGCTGTTTTTT
TRBJ1-2 | . | TRBV2 | TRBD1 | CASNQGVPYYGYTF | TGTGCCAGCAACCAGGGGGTACCGTACTATGGCTACACCTTC
TRBJ1-2 | . | TRBV9 | . | CASSPRSGTTYNYGYTF | TGTGCCAGCAGCCCCCGTTCCGGGACAACTTACAACTATGGCTACACCTTC
TRBJ1-3 | . | TRBV19 | . | CASSTRHETERGNTIYF | TGTGCCAGTAGCACCCGACACGAGACGGAACGTGGAAACACCATATATTTT
TRBJ1-1 | few | TRBV29-1 | TRBD1 | CSVAHRGETEAFF | TGCAGCGTTGCACACAGGGGGGAAACTGAAGCTTTCTTT
TRBJ2-5 | . | TRBV9 | . | CASSVAGTPDGETQYF | TGTGCCAGCAGCGTAGCGGGGACACCCGACGGAGAGACCCAGTACTTC
TRBJ1-5 | . | TRBV19 | . | CASSGPGGSNQPQHF | TGTGCCAGTAGCGGACCGGGAGGAAGCAATCAGCCCCAGCATTTT
TRBJ1-2 | few | TRBV25-1 | TRBD1 | CASSSTGNYGYTF | TGTGCCAGCAGTTCGACAGGGAACTATGGCTACACCTTC
TRBJ2-3 | . | TRBV7-8 | TRBD1 | CASSPDRGTDTQYF | TGTGCCAGCAGCCCAGACAGGGGAACAGATACGCAGTATTTT
TRBJ2-2 | once | TRBV29-1 | TRBD2 | CSGETSANTGELFF | TGCAGCGGGGAGACTAGCGCGAACACCGGGGAGCTGTTTTTT
TRBJ1-5 | . | TRBV6-5 | . | CASSYSSGRPQHF | TGTGCCAGCAGTTACTCGTCCGGTAGGCCCCAGCATTTT
TRBJ1-1 | once | TRBV6-6 | . | CASGGTEAFF | TGTGCCAGCGGCGGCACTGAAGCTTTCTTT
TRBJ1-1 | . | TRBV29-1 | . | CSVVYLGTSGTEAFF | TGCAGCGTAGTTTACCTCGGGACTAGCGGGACTGAAGCTTTCTTT
TRBJ1-1 | . | TRBV5-1 | . | CASSSDGGLVAFF | TGCGCCAGCAGCTCCGATGGGGGCCTTGTAGCTTTCTTT
TRBJ2-5 | once | TRBV27 | TRBD2 | CASSLGSSGNGETQYF | TGTGCCAGCAGTTTAGGTTCTAGCGGGAATGGTGAGACCCAGTACTTC
TRBJ1-5 | . | TRBV10-3 | . | CAISESTGMGQPQHF | TGTGCCATCAGTGAGTCCACAGGGATGGGGCAGCCCCAGCATTTT
TRBJ2-3 | . | TRBV10-1 | . | CASSRTDPSTDTQYF | TGCGCCAGCAGTCGGACAGACCCTAGCACAGATACGCAGTATTTT
TRBJ1-2 | . | TRBV5-4 | . | CASSWPGPNYGYTF | TGTGCCAGCAGCTGGCCGGGTCCAAACTATGGCTACACCTTC
TRBJ1-1 | . | TRBV25-1 | TRBD1 | CASSEYRGREGAFF | TGTGCCAGCAGTGAATACAGGGGGCGAGAGGGAGCTTTCTTT
TRBJ2-2 | once | TRBV30 | TRBD2 | CAWSVGAGRLFF | TGTGCCTGGAGTGTCGGAGCGGGAAGGCTGTTTTTT
TRBJ2-1 | . | TRBV9 | TRBD2 | CASSVAPASGGRNEQFF | TGTGCCAGCAGCGTAGCACCGGCTAGCGGTGGTAGGAATGAGCAGTTCTTC
TRBJ1-5 | . | TRBV7-9 | . | CASSVQGFEQPQHF | TGTGCCAGCAGCGTACAGGGCTTTGAACAGCCCCAGCATTTT
TRBJ2-1 | . | TRBV2 | . | CASSEALDNPYNEQFF | TGTGCCAGCAGTGAAGCGCTTGACAACCCCTACAATGAGCAGTTCTTC
TRBJ2-7 | . | TRBV27 | . | CASSDSHSYEQYF | TGTGCCAGCAGTGACTCTCACTCCTACGAGCAGTACTTC
TRBJ2-1 | . | TRBV11-2 | . | CASSSFGGDEQFF | TGTGCCAGCAGCTCCTTCGGGGGAGATGAGCAGTTCTTC
TRBJ2-3 | . | TRBV7-6 | TRBD2 | CASSLFGGTSGRPSTDTQYF | TGTGCCAGCAGCTTGTTTGGGGGGACTAGCGGGAGACCTAGCACAGATACGCAGTATTTT
TRBJ1-2 | . | TRBV28 | . | CARRGYGYTF | TGTGCCAGACGCGGATATGGCTACACCTTC
TRBJ1-1 | . | TRBV18 | TRBD1 | CASSPTGALNTEAFF | TGTGCCAGCTCCCCAACAGGGGCCCTGAACACTGAAGCTTTCTTT
TRBJ2-1 | once | TRBV4-2 | TRBD2 | CASSQALAGPPYNEQFF | TGTGCCAGCAGCCAAGCCCTAGCGGGACCCCCTTACAATGAGCAGTTCTTC
TRBJ2-1 | . | TRBV6-6 | TRBD1 | CASSSTTGSSYNEQFF | TGTGCCAGCAGTTCCACGACAGGGAGCTCCTACAATGAGCAGTTCTTC
TRBJ1-1 | . | TRBV6-1 | . | CASSPRGDTEAFF | TGTGCCAGCAGTCCCAGGGGAGACACTGAAGCTTTCTTT
TRBJ1-2 | . | TRBV18 | TRBD1 | CASSRDRGNYGYTF | TGTGCCAGCTCACGGGACAGGGGGAACTATGGCTACACCTTC
TRBJ1-3 | few | TRBV4-1 | . | CASSQDEGIAGNTIYF | TGCGCCAGCAGCCAAGATGAGGGTATCGCTGGAAACACCATATATTTT
TRBJ2-3 | . | TRBV19 | . | CASSMGGVDTQYF | TGTGCCAGTAGTATGGGAGGCGTAGATACGCAGTATTTT